Listed here are 25 T cell receptor beta chains from one sample, sequenced in a study of T cell repertoires in cytomegalovirus infection. From the reads, TCRdb called clonotypes with MiXCR, one entry per CDR3 protein. Here the sample spans around 310,000 distinct CDR3 sequences, 15% to 20% being singletons. Material for sequencing was PBMCs. The receptor source for this set is a human donor in good health (CMV status not recorded). Some clones in this sample may be carry-over from other donors' samples.

This clonotype occurred many times. The rearrangement joins TRBV7-2 to TRBJ2-2; a weak D match, TRBD1 (6 bases). Germline values: CDR1 SGHTA, CDR2 FQGNSA. The CDR3 has 18 amino acids. V lost 1 base, J lost 3 bases, and 18 bases lay in between. The CDR3 DNA follows: TGTGCCAGCAGCTTAGAAGGGGGTGCAGGCAGATACACCGGGGAGCTGTTTTTT. This gives the protein CASSLEGGAGRYTGELFF.

The rearrangement uses TRBV7-8 and TRBJ2-1; D ambiguous. The germline CDR1 and CDR2 sequences are SGHVS and FQNEAQ. CDR3 size: 16 residues. Trimming left V 1 base short and J 6 bases short, with 16 bases between. CDR3 protein: CASSLGAVGKSNEQFF. The CDR3, as DNA: TGTGCCAGCAGCTTAGGGGCCGTAGGGAAATCCAATGAGCAGTTCTTC.

This clonotype was counted many times. The rearrangement joins TRBV7-2 to TRBJ2-5; no firm D call. Germline V gene lookup returns CDR1 SGHTA and CDR2 FQGNSA. The CDR3 has 16 residues. The germline V and J ends were trimmed by 1 base and 7 bases, with 19 bases remaining between them. CDR3 sequence reads: CASSLDGQATLRTQYF. The CDR3 bases are TGTGCCAGCAGCTTAGACGGGCAGGCCACCCTACGGACCCAGTACTTC.

This clonotype was detected ten times or more. The chain recombines TRBV6-1 with TRBJ2-1, with a tentative D call TRBD1 (5 bases). The CDR3 is 14 residues long. CDR1 and CDR2 from the germline V gene are MNHNS and SASEGT. With 2 bases removed from V and 0 bases from J, the gap between germline ends came to 5 bases. The CDR3 region is CASSEQGSYNEQFF. The DNA for the CDR3 is TGTGCCAGCAGTGAACAGGGCTCCTACAATGAGCAGTTCTTC.

CDR3 nucleotides: TGTGCCAGCAGTTTAGACGGTCCGAGTTCACCCCTCCACTTT. Amino acids: CASSLDGPSSPLHF. The J gene is TRBJ1-6, the V gene TRBV28, with D hard to call. The germline V and J ends were trimmed by 2 bases and 9 bases, with 11 bases remaining between them. The CDR3 length is 14 residues. CDR1 is MDHEN and CDR2 is SYDVKM in the germline V gene.

This CDR3 reads CASSRDRGTNYGYTF. CDR3 in DNA: TGTGCCAGTAGTCGCGACAGAGGTACTAACTATGGCTACACCTTC. The chain couples TRBV19 to TRBJ1-2; tentative D call: TRBD1 (5 bases). V dropped 5 bases and J dropped 0 bases, with 13 bases sitting between them. The germline CDR1 and CDR2 sequences are LNHDA and SQIVND (reference sequence). The CDR3 runs to 15 residues.

This clonotype showed up many times. V gene TRBV10-3 combines with J gene TRBJ2-1, with 8 bases aligning to TRBD1. The V gene's germline CDR1 is ENHRY and CDR2 SYGVKD. The CDR3 is 15 amino acids. Trimming removed 3 bases from V and 4 bases from J; junction bases left unmatched: 5. CDR3 sequence (DNA): TGTGCCATCAGTGACAACAGGGGGACGTACAATGAGCAGTTCTTC. Amino acids: CAISDNRGTYNEQFF.

The chain combines TRBV7-9 with TRBJ1-1; D gene unclear. Trimming removed 3 bases at V and 4 bases at J, with 15 bases between. Germline V gene data show CDR1 as SEHNR and CDR2 as FQNEAQ (reference sequence). The CDR3 spans 15 residues. The CDR3 DNA follows: TGTGCCAGCAGCTTCCAATCGGGTGGGAGCACTGAAGCTTTCTTT. Protein sequence: CASSFQSGGSTEAFF.

V and J are TRBV7-2 and TRBJ1-3; a possible D gene is TRBD1 (6 bases). Germline values: CDR1 SGHTA, CDR2 FQGNSA. The CDR3 is 14 residues long. Trimming left V 7 bases short and J 0 bases short, with 10 bases between. The CDR3 is CASNQDSSGNTIYF. CDR3 coding DNA: TGTGCCAGCAACCAGGACAGCTCTGGAAACACCATATATTTT.

The chain couples TRBV6-1 to TRBJ2-7; D is undetermined. The germline gives CDR1 MNHNS, CDR2 SASEGT. The length of the CDR3 is 12 residues. V was clipped by 3 bases and J by 6 bases, with 9 bases between them. The DNA of the CDR3 is TGTGCCAGCAGTGAGGGTCGCTCCGAGCAGTACTTC. Translating gives CASSEGRSEQYF.

The chain carries TRBV12-3 or TRBV12-4 and TRBJ2-5; 10 bases agree with TRBD2. Losses at the gene ends were 5 bases for V and 5 bases for J; bases not matched to a gene: 11. This CDR3 spans 16 amino acids. CDR3 amino acids: CASSANLAGVLETQYF. CDR3 coding DNA: TGTGCCAGCAGTGCAAATCTAGCGGGGGTTCTCGAGACCCAGTACTTC.

The J gene is TRBJ2-3, the V gene TRBV5-1; D might be TRBD2 (7 bases). The V end was cut by 4 bases, the J end by 3 bases, with 30 bases between. The CDR3 consists of 20 residues. Germline values: CDR1 SGHRS, CDR2 YFSETQ. The CDR3: CASSDHPVTMRGGATDTQYF. Written as DNA, the CDR3 is TGCGCCAGCAGCGATCACCCTGTAACCATGAGGGGGGGGGCAACAGATACGCAGTATTTT.

The J gene is TRBJ2-7, the V gene TRBV20-1, with a possible D match to TRBD2 (7 bases). CDR1 is DFQATT, CDR2 SNEGSKA, per germline (reference sequence). The V end was cut by 1 base, the J end by 0 bases, with 13 bases between. The CDR3 spans 15 residues. Here the CDR3 DNA reads TGCAGTGCTAGAGGAGGGGGGGCGTCCTCCTACGAGCAGTACTTC. This encodes CSARGGGASSYEQYF.

This clonotype was recorded at least ten times. V gene TRBV2 combines with J gene TRBJ2-7, with D perhaps matching TRBD1 (5 bases). CDR3 length: 13 amino acids. V was shortened by 8 bases and J by 0 bases, with 11 bases between the two germline ends. CDR1 and CDR2 from the germline V gene are SNHLY and FYNNEI. The CDR3 sequence: CASAGYPSYEQYF. CDR3 sequence (DNA): TGTGCCAGCGCAGGGTATCCCTCCTACGAGCAGTACTTC.

There are a few counts of this clonotype. The CDR3 DNA is TGTGCCAGCGGTGTGGCGGCGGGAAACATTCAGTACTTC. It is translated as CASGVAAGNIQYF. The chain uses TRBV6-2 or TRBV6-3 and TRBJ2-4, with D possibly TRBD2 on 5 matching bases. Germline V CDR1 and CDR2: MNHEY, SVGEGT. The CDR3 loop spans 13 amino acids. Trimming took 8 bases from V and 6 from J, leaving 14 bases between them.

In this sample, this clonotype turned up many times. The V call is TRBV6-5, the J call TRBJ1-5; tentative D call: TRBD1 (5 bases). The V gene lost 2 bases and the J gene lost 6 bases, with 14 bases spanning the gap. Germline loops: CDR1 MNHEY, CDR2 SVGAGI. The length of the CDR3 is 15 residues. The CDR3 reads CASSYTRDGSQPQHF. Here the CDR3 DNA reads TGTGCCAGCAGTTACACCCGGGACGGCAGTCAGCCCCAGCATTTT.

This clonotype was seen repeatedly, ten times or more. The chain links TRBV7-2 to TRBJ2-2, with D possibly matching TRBD1 (5 bases). CDR3 length: 17 residues. Trimming removed 5 bases at V and 3 bases at J, with 19 bases between. CDR1 and CDR2 from the germline V gene are SGHTA and FQGNSA. CDR3 residues: CASSRIGEGVHTGELFF. Here the CDR3 DNA reads TGTGCCAGCAGCCGAATTGGGGAAGGGGTTCACACCGGGGAGCTGTTTTTT.

CDR3 DNA: TGTGCCACCAGCAGAGACCCCTCACAGGGGGCAGCTAATGAAAAACTGTTTTTT. It codes for CATSRDPSQGAANEKLFF. The chain joins TRBV15 to TRBJ1-4, with 9 bases that match TRBD1. The germline CDR1 and CDR2 sequences are LNHNV and YYDKDF (reference sequence). The ends lost 0 bases at V and 3 bases at J; junction bases unmatched: 8. The CDR3 runs 18 residues.

V usage is TRBV3-1 and J usage is TRBJ2-7; D is possibly TRBD2 (5 bases). This CDR3 has 12 residues. Trimming cost V 3 bases and J 9 bases, with 12 bases left between them. Germline values: CDR1 LGHDT, CDR2 YNNKEL (reference sequence). The chain's CDR3 is CASSHMEAPQYF. CDR3 DNA sequence: TGTGCCAGCAGCCATATGGAGGCCCCGCAGTACTTC.

This clonotype was detected a few times. The V gene is TRBV19, the J gene TRBJ2-3; a weak D match, TRBD2 (7 bases). Germline CDR1 reads LNHDA; CDR2 reads SQIVND (reference sequence). V dropped 0 bases and J dropped 5 bases, with 15 bases sitting between them. The length of the CDR3 is 16 residues. CDR3 region: CASSIDHTGRGDTQYF. The CDR3 region has the DNA TGTGCCAGTAGTATAGATCACACAGGGAGGGGAGATACGCAGTATTTT.

This rearrangement joins TRBV14 to TRBJ1-1; D is ambiguous. Germline V gives CDR1 SGHDN, CDR2 FVKESK. Trimming took off 0 bases at V and 1 base at J, with 3 bases between the two ends. This CDR3 contains 13 residues. The CDR3 nucleotides read TGTGCCAGCAGCCAAGACCAGAACACTGAAGCTTTCTTT. Amino acids: CASSQDQNTEAFF.

This clonotype showed up many times. The V gene is TRBV7-2, the J gene TRBJ2-3, with D perhaps TRBD1 (6 bases). CDR3 length equals 14 residues. Germline CDR1 reads SGHTA; CDR2 reads FQGNSA. V was cut by 1 base and J by 8 bases, with 13 bases left in between. The CDR3 region has the DNA TGTGCCAGCAGCTTAGTACAGGGTAGCCCTACGCAGTATTTT. Translation gives CASSLVQGSPTQYF. The whole variable domain, remainder taken from reference TRBV7-2 and TRBJ2-3, is GAGVSQSPSNKVTEKGKDVELRCDPISGHTALYWYRQSLGQGLEFLIYFQGNSAPDKSGLPSDRFSAERTGGSVSTLTIQRTQQEDSAVYLCASSLVQGSPTQYFGPGTRLTVL.

This clonotype was found a few times. V is TRBV27 and J is TRBJ2-3, with 8 bases aligning to TRBD2. CDR1 MNHEY and CDR2 SMNVEV come from the germline V gene (reference sequence). V shed 6 bases, J shed 3 bases, and the junction held 8 bases outside the gene matches. The CDR3 runs to 15 residues. In DNA form, the CDR3 reads TGTGCCAGCAGCCCCCTCTCGGGGGGGACAGATACGCAGTATTTT. This gives the protein CASSPLSGGTDTQYF.

There are a few counts of this clonotype. This chain uses TRBV9 with TRBJ2-3, with D tentatively TRBD2 (5 bases). V was cut by 0 bases and J by 6 bases, with 17 bases left in between. The CDR3 consists of 16 residues. Germline V gene data show CDR1 as SGDLS and CDR2 as YYNGEE. The CDR3 DNA is TGTGCCAGCAGCGTAGTCGGGCTCCCGGAGGTTGATACGCAGTATTTT. Translation gives CASSVVGLPEVDTQYF.

Many counts were recorded for this clonotype. V and J are TRBV11-1 and TRBJ2-7, with 10 bases matching TRBD1. V lost 4 bases and J lost 1; bases outside the gene matches: 4. Germline CDR1 SGHAT, CDR2 FQDESV (reference sequence). The CDR3 is 15 amino acids. The CDR3 sequence: CASSSRDRGSYEQYF. DNA of the CDR3: TGTGCCAGCAGCTCCCGGGACAGGGGATCCTACGAGCAGTACTTC.